This T cell receptor beta chain was sequenced during a study of radiation and T cells in renal cell carcinoma (dated by TCRdb to 2019 to 2021). Notes on the research overall: A total of 53 samples underwent TCR beta sequencing, made up of roughly 26 tumors and about 27 peripheral blood samples. A total of 4,016,671 unique CDR3 nucleotide sequences, encoding roughly 2.7 million unique CDR3 amino acid sequences, were found across all 50 or so samples. The paper's findings and limits, for the study overall: Compared with control tumors, irradiated tumors had a greater number of dominant CDR3 motifs, and these motifs made up a bigger portion of the repertoire. Higher TCR clonality was observed in irradiated tumors than in controls, with an average of around 50% of the repertoire accounted for by the top 100 clonotypes, compared with about 45% in nephrectomy-only tumors. Because no pretreatment tumor biopsies were available, whether clonotypes were present in the tumor at baseline could not be determined. In blood, the top tumor clonotypes increased from baseline to 2 weeks after radiation and then shrank by 4 weeks, which suggests a temporary expansion of tumor-resident clones. Intratumoral heterogeneity went uncaptured because the only tumor material available was small regions of approximately 0.96 g. Because the trial had a single-armed design, the trial could not examine how radiation dose or scheduling affected the TCR repertoire.

According to the study, the label for this sample's time point signals: tumor resected at nephrectomy. The sample's treatment or condition, from its label and the paper: 15 Gy SBRT to primary tumor, nephrectomy 4 weeks later. Samples came from a clinical trial, in which primary renal cell carcinomas received 15 Gy stereotactic body radiation therapy followed by nephrectomy 4 weeks later. Every patient had renal cell carcinoma of clear cell pathology. Tumors were mechanically dissociated, digested with collagenase/hyaluronidase at 37 °C, processed in gentleMACS C tubes, and stored in liquid nitrogen. The QIAamp DNA Blood Mini Kit (Qiagen) was used to prepare genomic DNA for TCR sequencing. The analyses included only samples that passed all quality control checks. V sheds 1 base and J sheds 4 bases, leaving 17 bases between their ends. For CDR1 and CDR2, the germline V gene (reference sequence) lists SGHKS and YYEKEE. The cysteine opens and the phenylalanine closes a CDR3 of 16 amino acids. Of all the DNA, just the CDR3 is kept, 48 bases in frame from base 1.

Following the manufacturer's recommendations, the immunoSEQ kit was used to generate TCR beta libraries from genomic DNA. To prepare libraries, a first multiplex PCR with proprietary primers was run, followed by a second PCR that added unique barcodes, and a bead cleanup was done after each round. A kit-provided positive control reaction and a negative control reaction were included in every sample batch. The final libraries were assessed on an Agilent 4200 TapeStation D1000 ScreenTape, pooled by volume, and quantified by qPCR. An Illumina NextSeq500 fitted with a MidOutput 150-cycle cartridge performed the sequencing, running 156 Read1 cycles and 15 Index1 cycles with the kit's custom primers. The pooled library was loaded at 0.95 to 1 pM, with an approximately 21% PhiX control spiked in. The source study handled its data this way. Vendor-processed data were analyzed in R, with a clonotype defined as all T cells sharing the same CDR3 nucleotide sequence. In the clone abundance analyses, frequencies in each sample were normalized to that sample's 10,000 most abundant clones. Public T cell clones, which averaged fewer than five per sample, were removed prior to analysis. Dominant motif analysis used ImmunoMap with the PAM10 matrix, gap penalty 30 and homology threshold 0.3; motifs with cumulative frequency at least 0.01 counted as dominant. An abundance difference of at least 32-fold between compartments was the criterion for calling clonotypes tumor-enriched or baseline blood-enriched. Similarity between tumor and blood repertoires was quantified using the Baroni-Urbani and Buser coefficient, and groups were compared with two-tailed Wilcoxon tests in R. Drawn from immuneACCESS, this table holds only the in-frame rearrangements with V and J called that TCRdb kept. Clones are partly lost; checked studies trace under half to an unresolved V gene and leave the rest unexplained. That table gives V, J and clone size, and the DNA gave D and trimming. The sample data list 15,000 to 20,000 clones, and roughly 54% of these were observed just once. The top ten hold about an eighth of the sample.

Regarding this clone: The specificity of this receptor is unknown. There are no base qualities to consult, and no much larger clone falls within one base.

Sequences were derived from tumor tissue, sampled from a patient whose treatment included radiotherapy and nephrectomy. The TCR originated in a man between 50 and 59 years old with renal cell carcinoma. The chain uses TRBV5-5 and TRBJ1-1, with the identity of the D gene unclear. The DNA sequence follows: TGTGCCAGCAGCTTGAATGTGAGGAATGGATTCACTGAAGCTTTCTTT. The encoded protein is CASSLNVRNGFTEAFF.